This TCR beta chain is drawn from a study of blood T cell repertoires in COVID-19. At the level of the study: Samples came from the United States, Italy and Spain, spanning acute and convalescent COVID-19. The cDNA or gDNA used as material had been derived from T cells, B-cell-depleted T cells, or PBMCs.

The cohort comprised adults aged 18 to 89 years residing in 24 US areas. Cohorts were assigned according to the clinical history that participants reported. Germline values: CDR1 SGDLS, CDR2 YYNGEE. Between the trimmed V and J ends, which lost 4 bases and 14 bases, there was a span of 19 bases. CDR3 length: 14 amino acids. The table came from immunoSEQ multiplex PCR; TCRdb's copy has only in-frame clones and leaves some out. The sample has about 200,000 clones, 82% seen once. The chain links TRBV9 to TRBJ1-6; no reliable D call. The sequencing sample was made of PBMCs or T cells enriched from blood (not recorded which). This clonotype was sampled from a woman aged 55-75 years with acute COVID-19. In DNA, the CDR3 is TGTGCCAGCAGCCCCCGAGGATCGGTCGGGGCCCTCCACTTT. Translating it yields CASSPRGSVGALHF.